This T cell receptor beta chain was captured by sequencing in a study of blood T cell repertoires in COVID-19. CDR3 length: 15 amino acids. V dropped 0 bases and J dropped 7; count of bases not matched to a gene: 8. Germline V gene sequence: CDR1 LNHNV, CDR2 YYDKDF (reference sequence). Measured with immunoSEQ multiplex PCR; TCRdb has only the in-frame clones, and not every one. The data contain under 350,000 clones, more than 75% of them singletons. Recovered status applied to Cohort 3 donors who had two consecutive negative PCRs. It also applied to those with clearance or with symptom resolution. J is TRBJ1-2 and V is TRBV15; 7 bases are a match to TRBD1. Sample: PBMCs or T cells enriched from blood (not recorded which). The sequence came from a woman between 18 and 29 years old who had recovered from COVID-19. The CDR3, as DNA: TGTGCCACCAGCAGAGACCTCACAGGGGTTTCTGGCTACACCTTC. Amino acids: CATSRDLTGVSGYTF.